Listed below are T cell receptor beta chains from one sample, sequenced in a study of radiation and T cells in renal cell carcinoma. The table came from immunoSEQ multiplex PCR; TCRdb's copy has only in-frame clones and leaves some out. Altogether approximately 100,000 clones are present, 80% to 90% being singletons, with the ten largest covering over 6%. The sample was blood, taken from a patient whose treatment included radiotherapy and nephrectomy. Receptors were obtained from a man aged 45 to 65 with renal cell carcinoma. Both conserved end residues are part of each CDR3. Fields, in order: J gene, V gene, D gene, clone size, CDR3 protein, CDR3 DNA. D genes are given only for firm matches. Size is omitted from some rows. Given values are once, few, many or a class for expanded clones.

J gene: TRBJ1-1; V gene: TRBV15; D gene: TRBD1; clone size: NA; CDR3 protein: CATSRSGQENTEAFF; CDR3 DNA: TGTGCCACCAGCAGGTCGGGACAGGAGAACACTGAAGCTTTCTTT
J gene: TRBJ2-1; V gene: TRBV5-1; D gene: TRBD2; clone size: NA; CDR3 protein: CASSLRSRVLAGGPPYNEQFF; CDR3 DNA: TGCGCCAGCAGCTTGCGATCAAGAGTTCTAGCGGGAGGGCCGCCCTACAATGAGCAGTTCTTC
J gene: TRBJ1-4; V gene: TRBV27; D gene: NA; clone size: NA; CDR3 protein: CASSLFGGAGEKLFF; CDR3 DNA: TGTGCCAGCAGTTTATTTGGGGGCGCCGGTGAAAAACTGTTTTTT
J gene: TRBJ2-2; V gene: TRBV10-3; D gene: NA; clone size: NA; CDR3 protein: CATNGGPTGELFF; CDR3 DNA: TGTGCCACAAACGGGGGGCCCACCGGGGAGCTGTTTTTT
J gene: TRBJ1-1; V gene: TRBV2; D gene: TRBD1; clone size: NA; CDR3 protein: CASRTGATNTEAFF; CDR3 DNA: TGTGCCAGCAGGACAGGGGCCACGAACACTGAAGCTTTCTTT
J gene: TRBJ2-1; V gene: TRBV7-2; D gene: NA; clone size: NA; CDR3 protein: CASSPSLVSHEQFF; CDR3 DNA: TGTGCCAGCAGCCCCAGCCTAGTTTCCCATGAGCAGTTCTTC
J gene: TRBJ2-7; V gene: TRBV6-5; D gene: NA; clone size: NA; CDR3 protein: CASSTPGGEQYF; CDR3 DNA: TGTGCCAGCAGCACGCCTGGGGGTGAGCAGTACTTC
J gene: TRBJ2-3; V gene: TRBV10-1; D gene: TRBD2; clone size: NA; CDR3 protein: CASSRDYQSTQYF; CDR3 DNA: TGCGCCAGCAGTCGGGACTATCAGAGTACGCAGTATTTT
J gene: TRBJ2-3; V gene: TRBV5-5; D gene: TRBD2; clone size: NA; CDR3 protein: CASSGSGTSGGDTQYF; CDR3 DNA: TGTGCCAGCAGCGGATCCGGGACTAGCGGTGGGGATACGCAGTATTTT
J gene: TRBJ2-3; V gene: TRBV7-2; D gene: TRBD2; clone size: NA; CDR3 protein: CASSRDYQTDTQYF; CDR3 DNA: TGTGCCAGCAGCCGGGACTATCAGACAGATACGCAGTATTTT
J gene: TRBJ2-1; V gene: TRBV27; D gene: TRBD1; clone size: few; CDR3 protein: CASNPRDRAWNEQFF; CDR3 DNA: TGTGCCAGCAACCCCCGGGACAGGGCTTGGAATGAGCAGTTCTTC
J gene: TRBJ1-5; V gene: TRBV2; D gene: NA; clone size: NA; CDR3 protein: CACRGRPNQPQHF; CDR3 DNA: TGTGCCTGCCGCGGGCGACCCAATCAGCCCCAGCATTTT
J gene: TRBJ2-7; V gene: TRBV6-5; D gene: NA; clone size: NA; CDR3 protein: CASRSRELGEQYF; CDR3 DNA: TGTGCCAGCAGAAGTAGGGAGTTGGGCGAGCAGTACTTC
J gene: TRBJ2-3; V gene: TRBV6-4; D gene: TRBD2; clone size: NA; CDR3 protein: CASSRREADTQYF; CDR3 DNA: TGTGCCAGCAGCCGCCGGGAGGCTGATACGCAGTATTTT
J gene: TRBJ2-7; V gene: TRBV7-2; D gene: NA; clone size: NA; CDR3 protein: CASSLVGQYEQYF; CDR3 DNA: TGTGCCAGCAGCTTAGTGGGGCAGTACGAGCAGTACTTC
J gene: TRBJ2-1; V gene: TRBV27; D gene: TRBD2; clone size: NA; CDR3 protein: CASSLGLAGVNEQFF; CDR3 DNA: TGTGCCAGCAGTTTAGGACTAGCGGGAGTAAATGAGCAGTTCTTC
J gene: TRBJ2-7; V gene: TRBV5-1; D gene: TRBD2; clone size: NA; CDR3 protein: CASSLETGGALDEQYF; CDR3 DNA: TGCGCCAGCAGCTTGGAGACCGGGGGGGCCTTAGACGAGCAGTACTTC
J gene: TRBJ2-7; V gene: TRBV7-2; D gene: NA; clone size: NA; CDR3 protein: CASRGRSGISYEQYF; CDR3 DNA: TGTGCCAGCAGGGGAAGATCCGGGATCTCCTACGAGCAGTACTTC
J gene: TRBJ1-2; V gene: TRBV5-4; D gene: NA; clone size: NA; CDR3 protein: CASSLTGFSYGYTF; CDR3 DNA: TGTGCCAGCAGCTTGACAGGGTTCTCCTATGGCTACACCTTC
J gene: TRBJ2-7; V gene: TRBV5-1; D gene: NA; clone size: NA; CDR3 protein: CATRDGTSYEQYF; CDR3 DNA: TGCGCCACCCGGGACGGTACCTCCTACGAGCAGTACTTC
J gene: TRBJ2-5; V gene: TRBV9; D gene: TRBD2; clone size: NA; CDR3 protein: CASSEAGTSQETQYF; CDR3 DNA: TGTGCCAGCAGTGAAGCCGGGACTAGCCAAGAGACCCAGTACTTC
J gene: TRBJ2-7; V gene: TRBV18; D gene: NA; clone size: NA; CDR3 protein: CASSNLRTYEQYF; CDR3 DNA: TGTGCCAGCTCTAACCTTCGGACATACGAGCAGTACTTC
J gene: TRBJ2-7; V gene: TRBV5-8; D gene: NA; clone size: NA; CDR3 protein: CASSLAAGTSYEQYF; CDR3 DNA: TGTGCCAGCAGCTTGGCGGCAGGGACTTCCTACGAGCAGTACTTC
J gene: TRBJ1-4; V gene: TRBV27; D gene: NA; clone size: NA; CDR3 protein: CASSPDRTFATNEKLFF; CDR3 DNA: TGTGCCAGCAGTCCTGATCGGACTTTTGCAACTAATGAAAAACTGTTTTTT
J gene: TRBJ2-3; V gene: TRBV29-1; D gene: NA; clone size: once; CDR3 protein: CSVESDLGDTQYF; CDR3 DNA: TGCAGCGTTGAATCGGACCTCGGAGATACGCAGTATTTT
J gene: TRBJ1-2; V gene: TRBV19; D gene: TRBD1; clone size: NA; CDR3 protein: CASNPLGQHYGYTF; CDR3 DNA: TGTGCCAGTAATCCTCTGGGACAGCACTATGGCTACACCTTC
J gene: TRBJ1-6; V gene: TRBV9; D gene: NA; clone size: NA; CDR3 protein: CASSVATGYNSPLHF; CDR3 DNA: TGTGCCAGCAGCGTAGCTACAGGGTATAATTCACCCCTCCACTTT
J gene: TRBJ1-2; V gene: TRBV5-1; D gene: NA; clone size: NA; CDR3 protein: CASSNSGTEYGYTF; CDR3 DNA: TGCGCCAGCAGCAACTCCGGGACGGAATATGGCTACACCTTC
J gene: TRBJ2-7; V gene: TRBV5-1; D gene: NA; clone size: NA; CDR3 protein: CASSLVGGLSYEQYF; CDR3 DNA: TGCGCCAGCAGCTTGGTTGGGGGGTTAAGCTACGAGCAGTACTTC
J gene: TRBJ2-5; V gene: TRBV5-1; D gene: NA; clone size: NA; CDR3 protein: CASSLEYSQETQYF; CDR3 DNA: TGCGCCAGCAGCTTGGAATACAGCCAAGAGACCCAGTACTTC
J gene: TRBJ1-2; V gene: TRBV4-1; D gene: NA; clone size: NA; CDR3 protein: CASSQDLPGAGDNYGYTF; CDR3 DNA: TGCGCCAGCAGCCAAGACTTGCCGGGGGCAGGGGACAACTATGGCTACACCTTC
J gene: TRBJ1-1; V gene: TRBV2; D gene: NA; clone size: NA; CDR3 protein: CASSVEAGYTEAFF; CDR3 DNA: TGTGCCAGCAGTGTTGAAGCGGGGTACACTGAAGCTTTCTTT
J gene: TRBJ2-5; V gene: TRBV6-5; D gene: TRBD1; clone size: NA; CDR3 protein: CASSYRGQETQYF; CDR3 DNA: TGTGCCAGCAGTTACAGGGGACAGGAGACCCAGTACTTC
J gene: TRBJ2-1; V gene: TRBV5-8; D gene: TRBD1; clone size: NA; CDR3 protein: CASSVQGAHNEQFF; CDR3 DNA: TGTGCCAGCAGCGTACAGGGGGCCCACAATGAGCAGTTCTTC
J gene: TRBJ1-6; V gene: TRBV19; D gene: NA; clone size: NA; CDR3 protein: CASSIRRWRAGATSPLHF; CDR3 DNA: TGTGCCAGTAGTATTAGGAGGTGGAGAGCAGGAGCAACTTCACCCCTCCACTTT
J gene: TRBJ1-5; V gene: TRBV6-1; D gene: NA; clone size: NA; CDR3 protein: CASSVTGAGNQPQHF; CDR3 DNA: TGTGCCAGCAGTGTGACGGGGGCTGGCAATCAGCCCCAGCATTTT
J gene: TRBJ1-2; V gene: TRBV5-1; D gene: NA; clone size: NA; CDR3 protein: CASSLADNSYYGYTF; CDR3 DNA: TGCGCCAGCAGCTTGGCCGACAACTCTTACTATGGCTACACCTTC
J gene: TRBJ1-1; V gene: TRBV6-5; D gene: NA; clone size: NA; CDR3 protein: CASSLTPGPGDTEAFF; CDR3 DNA: TGTGCCAGCAGTTTAACCCCGGGCCCCGGGGACACTGAAGCTTTCTTT
J gene: TRBJ2-7; V gene: TRBV7-9; D gene: NA; clone size: NA; CDR3 protein: CASSPSVGRGYEQYF; CDR3 DNA: TGTGCCAGCAGCCCCTCGGTGGGTCGGGGCTACGAGCAGTACTTC
J gene: TRBJ1-2; V gene: TRBV5-1; D gene: TRBD1; clone size: NA; CDR3 protein: CASSLSGTEAYGYTF; CDR3 DNA: TGCGCCAGCAGCTTGTCCGGGACAGAGGCCTATGGCTACACCTTC
J gene: TRBJ1-2; V gene: TRBV27; D gene: TRBD1; clone size: once; CDR3 protein: CASSSLGQGAFGYTF; CDR3 DNA: TGTGCCAGCAGTTCCCTTGGACAGGGGGCGTTTGGCTACACCTTC
J gene: TRBJ2-1; V gene: TRBV18; D gene: NA; clone size: NA; CDR3 protein: CASSPLSGMYNEQFF; CDR3 DNA: TGTGCCAGCTCACCACTATCGGGGATGTACAATGAGCAGTTCTTC